This T cell receptor beta chain was identified during a study of cytomegalovirus exposure and HLA in healthy donors. Whole-study results and caveats: The study designated 150 or so TCR beta chains cytomegalovirus-associated.

The PCR employed 60 Vbeta primers together with 13 Jbeta primers. Repertoires were generated with immunoSEQ multiplex PCR, while TCRdb's copy carries only in-frame clones and drops some. This table has about 140,000 clones, more than 75% appearing once. The CDR3 loop spans 12 amino acids. The ends were cut back, 6 bases at V and 6 bases at J, with 9 bases in the middle. CDR1 LGHNT and CDR2 FRNRAP come from the germline V gene. Details on this clone: Its antigen remains unidentified.

The chain has TRBV12-5 and TRBJ2-1; D remains unclear. This receptor was obtained from a female donor in good health and CMV-seronegative. Sequenced sample: PBMCs. CDR3 DNA: TGTGCTAGTGGCCCCCGTAGCAATGAGCAGTTCTTC. This encodes CASGPRSNEQFF.